Below, 18 T cell receptor beta chains from the same sample are listed, as sequenced in a study of shared clonotypes between healthy human individuals. Method: immunoSEQ multiplex PCR; TCRdb's copy keeps in-frame clones and lacks some. The sample contains around 1.1 million clones, about 84% of which appear only once. Sequenced: memory CD4+ T cells from PBMCs. Subset in this sample: CD45RA-negative fraction. The receptors were sampled from a man aged 18-30 years in good health. Some clones in this sample may be carry-over from other donors' samples.

This clone appeared many times. The chain joins TRBV7-2 to TRBJ2-7; 7 bases align to TRBD1. J was trimmed by 1 base and V by 4 bases; bases with no gene match: 7. This CDR3 spans 15 amino acids. CDR1 SGHTA and CDR2 FQGNSA come from the germline V gene. CDR3 nucleotide sequence: TGTGCCAGCAGCTCACTACCGGGACAGTCCTACGAGCAGTACTTC. Translating it yields CASSSLPGQSYEQYF.

Concerning this clone: The same CDR3 is also encoded by other DNA sequences in this sample. The gene calls are TRBV9 and TRBJ2-1, with 8 bases fitting TRBD2. Germline assignment: CDR1 SGDLS and CDR2 YYNGEE. The CDR3 has 11 amino acids. V lost 3 bases, J lost 10 bases, and 0 bases stayed unmatched. CDR3 amino acids: CASSAGGEQFF. CDR3 nucleotides: TGTGCCAGCAGCGCGGGAGGGGAGCAGTTCTTC.

The chain couples TRBV21-1 to TRBJ1-1. TRBV21-1 is deemed a pseudogene. The CDR3 runs 12 residues. DNA for the CDR3: TGTGCCAGCAGGGACCGGAACACTGAAGCTTTCTTT. It encodes CASRDRNTEAFF.

The rearrangement uses TRBV11-1 and TRBJ2-5; D unresolved. V was clipped by 5 bases and J by 0 bases, with 7 bases between them. In germline, CDR1 is SGHAT, CDR2 FQDESV (reference sequence). There are 13 residues in the CDR3. The CDR3 is CASSTRNQETQYF. In DNA, the CDR3 is TGTGCCAGCAGCACCAGAAACCAAGAGACCCAGTACTTC.

This clone was found a few times. V usage is TRBV5-1 and J usage is TRBJ2-7; D may be TRBD1 or TRBD2 (5 bases each). Germline loops: CDR1 SGHRS, CDR2 YFSETQ. Trimming pared 2 bases from V and 6 bases from J, leaving 15 bases between. This CDR3 is 14 amino acids long. The CDR3 region is CASSLGTSGREQYF. The CDR3 coding sequence is TGCGCCAGCAGCTTAGGGACCTCGGGACGCGAGCAGTACTTC.

The V call is TRBV27, the J call TRBJ2-1; TRBD2 matches 10 bases. CDR3 size: 15 residues. V shed 3 bases and J 4 bases; nucleotides not matched to a gene: 3. Germline-derived CDR1 and CDR2 are MNHEY and SMNVEV (reference sequence). CDR3 DNA: TGTGCCAGCAGTTTTTTACTAGCGGGGTACAATGAGCAGTTCTTC. Amino acid sequence: CASSFLLAGYNEQFF.

V and J are TRBV27 and TRBJ2-1, with TRBD1 matching over 9 bases. Germline-derived CDR1 and CDR2 are MNHEY and SMNVEV (reference sequence). The trim removed 4 bases at V and 1 base at J, leaving 5 bases unmatched. The CDR3 is 16 amino acids. The CDR3: CASSSQQGASYNEQFF. The CDR3 DNA is TGTGCCAGCAGTTCACAACAGGGGGCTTCCTACAATGAGCAGTTCTTC.

Concerning this clone: The identical CDR3 is also encoded by other nucleotide sequences in the sample. CDR3 loop: CASSLEANTEAFF. CDR3 DNA: TGCGCCAGCAGCTTGGAGGCGAACACTGAAGCTTTCTTT. The V and J genes are TRBV5-1 and TRBJ1-1; D is ambiguous. The CDR3 sequence is 13 residues long. The germline V and J ends were trimmed by 0 bases and 1 base, with 4 bases remaining between them. Germline CDR1 reads SGHRS; CDR2 reads YFSETQ.

With regard to this clone: Distinct nucleotide sequences in the sample also encode this CDR3. The CDR3 protein is CASSFSSQETQYF. The CDR3 coding sequence is TGTGCCAGCAGCTTCAGCAGTCAAGAGACCCAGTACTTC. This chain uses TRBV7-2 with TRBJ2-5; D call uncertain. With 3 bases removed from V and 2 bases from J, the gap between germline ends came to 7 bases. The length of the CDR3 is 13 residues. Germline-derived CDR1 and CDR2 are SGHTA and FQGNSA.

This clone has more than one count but fewer than ten. V is TRBV6-1 and J is TRBJ1-1; D is ambiguous. V lost 0 bases and J lost 6, with 14 bases in between. Germline CDR1 reads MNHNS; CDR2 reads SASEGT. The CDR3 is 15 amino acids. This CDR3 reads CASSEAEGGVAEAFF. The CDR3 bases are TGTGCCAGCAGTGAAGCGGAAGGCGGGGTCGCTGAAGCTTTCTTT.

The rearrangement links TRBV28 to TRBJ2-3; unclear D gene. The germline V and J ends were trimmed by 6 bases and 7 bases, with 14 bases remaining between them. The CDR3 length is 13 residues. Germline V gene sequence: CDR1 MDHEN, CDR2 SYDVKM. CDR3 sequence (DNA): TGTGCCAGCAGCCCCCCTGGCTCGTATACGCAGTATTTT. Translation: CASSPPGSYTQYF.

The rearrangement links TRBV11-2 to TRBJ1-1; possible D gene TRBD1, 5 bases. Germline assignment: CDR1 SGHAT and CDR2 FQNNGV. The CDR3 has 15 residues. With 5 bases removed from V and 4 bases from J, the gap between germline ends came to 17 bases. The CDR3: CASSPPGRRGTEAFF. The DNA of the CDR3 is TGTGCCAGCAGCCCTCCGGGACGCCGGGGCACTGAAGCTTTCTTT.

This clone has at least ten counts. This chain connects TRBV29-1 to TRBJ1-1; D remains unclear. Germline V gene sequence: CDR1 SQVTM, CDR2 ANQGSEA. The V end was cut by 7 bases, the J end by 1 base, with 16 bases between. This CDR3 has 14 amino acids. CDR3 coding DNA: TGCAGCGCAACTCGGGGAATCGGGAACACTGAAGCTTTCTTT. Translated: CSATRGIGNTEAFF.

This rearrangement joins TRBV15 to TRBJ1-5, with 8 bases that match TRBD1. The V and J ends lost 3 bases and 7 bases, in that order; junction bases with no gene match: 8. Germline CDR1 and CDR2: LNHNV and YYDKDF (reference sequence). This CDR3 region has 15 residues. The CDR3 here is CATSRGGQGGQPQHF. The CDR3 DNA reads as TGTGCCACCAGCAGGGGAGGACAGGGAGGCCAGCCCCAGCATTTT.

The chain recombines TRBV5-1 with TRBJ2-7; TRBD2 matches 12 bases. The CDR3 totals 15 residues. Trimming removed 3 bases from V and 3 bases from J; junction bases left unmatched: 4. CDR1 and CDR2 from the germline V gene are SGHRS and YFSETQ. The CDR3 DNA sequence: TGCGCCAGCAGCTCACTAGCGGGAGGAGGCTACGAGCAGTACTTC. Its translation is CASSSLAGGGYEQYF.

The V and J genes are TRBV4-1 and TRBJ2-2; D remains ambiguous. CDR1 and CDR2 (germline): MGHRA, YSYEKL. V dropped 1 base and J dropped 4 bases, with 7 bases sitting between them. This CDR3 contains 14 residues. CDR3 amino acids: CASSQAWGTGELFF. CDR3 nucleotide sequence: TGCGCCAGCAGCCAAGCCTGGGGCACCGGGGAGCTGTTTTTT.

The chain uses TRBV6-6 and TRBJ1-2; 11 bases fit TRBD1. The CDR3 runs to 14 residues. Germline CDR1 and CDR2: MNHNY and SVGAGI (reference sequence). J was trimmed by 7 bases and V by 9 bases; bases with no gene match: 10. This CDR3 is CASVRTGGTGGYTF. The CDR3 DNA sequence: TGTGCCAGTGTACGGACAGGGGGCACCGGTGGCTACACCTTC.

This sequence joins TRBV9 and TRBJ2-7, with TRBD2 matching over 13 bases. CDR3 length: 19 amino acids. Germline V gene data show CDR1 as SGDLS and CDR2 as YYNGEE. J was trimmed by 6 bases and V by 0 bases; bases with no gene match: 15. CDR3 amino acids: CASSVGPGLAGVPSIEQYF. The CDR3 DNA is TGTGCCAGCAGCGTAGGCCCAGGACTAGCGGGAGTCCCGTCTATCGAGCAGTACTTC.